Below are 16 T cell receptor beta chains sequenced from a single sample in a study of blood T cell repertoires in COVID-19. The data were produced by immunoSEQ multiplex PCR, yet TCRdb's version contains in-frame clones alone and is incomplete. The sample comprises a few hundred thousand clones, around 88% of which are singletons, and roughly 2% rests with the top ten. Input material: peripheral blood. These receptors were obtained from a man younger than 40 with active or convalescent COVID-19.

V usage is TRBV6-5 and J usage is TRBJ2-3, with D possibly being TRBD1 (5 bases). Germline CDR1 MNHEY, CDR2 SVGAGI. The CDR3 has 15 amino acids. V lost 6 bases and J lost 2, with 15 bases in between. The CDR3 coding sequence is TGTGCCAGCAGGGACGCAGGGCTCTACACAGATACGCAGTATTTT. Translating gives CASRDAGLYTDTQYF.

This clone has a handful of counts. This rearrangement joins TRBV7-9 to TRBJ1-6; no clear D gene. The CDR3 runs to 13 residues. Germline assignment: CDR1 SEHNR and CDR2 FQNEAQ (reference sequence). Trimming left V 5 bases short and J 8 bases short, with 10 bases between. In nucleotides, the CDR3 is TGTGCCAGCAGCCGAGAGGGTGATTCACCCCTCCACTTT. Protein product: CASSREGDSPLHF.

About this clone itself: Other DNA sequences in this specimen translate into the identical CDR3. The chain has TRBV5-1 and TRBJ2-1; 8 bases fit TRBD2. Germline V gene data show CDR1 as SGHRS and CDR2 as YFSETQ. Trimming removed 0 bases from V and 5 bases from J; junction bases left unmatched: 4. This CDR3 comprises 15 residues. This CDR3 is CASSLGLAGNNEQFF. The CDR3 region has the DNA TGCGCCAGCAGCTTGGGGCTAGCGGGCAACAATGAGCAGTTCTTC.

This chain links TRBV7-2 with TRBJ1-1; no clear D. CDR1 and CDR2 from the germline V gene are SGHTA and FQGNSA. This CDR3 is 13 amino acids long. V lost 2 bases and J 3 bases, leaving 7 bases between the germline ends. The CDR3 DNA reads as TGTGCCAGCAGCTTACTAAGAGACACTGAAGCTTTCTTT. Translating gives CASSLLRDTEAFF.

V and J are TRBV7-6 and TRBJ1-5; 10 bases line up with TRBD1. CDR3 length equals 15 residues. Trimming removed 5 bases from V and 3 bases from J; junction bases left unmatched: 4. Germline CDR1 reads SGHVS; CDR2 reads FNYEAQ. CDR3 bases: TGTGCCAGCAGCCCTCGACAGGGGGCCAATCAGCCCCAGCATTTT. Its protein is CASSPRQGANQPQHF.

V gene TRBV2 combines with J gene TRBJ1-1, with D possibly TRBD1 on 5 matching bases. Per the germline V gene, CDR1 is SNHLY and CDR2 is FYNNEI. The V end was cut by 3 bases, the J end by 5 bases, with 13 bases between. This CDR3 is built from 14 residues. CDR3: CASSEETQGTEAFF. The CDR3 DNA follows: TGTGCCAGCAGTGAGGAGACCCAGGGTACTGAAGCTTTCTTT.

A single count supports this clone. The gene calls are TRBV5-1 and TRBJ1-6; no definite D call. The V and J ends lost 0 bases and 7 bases respectively, with 8 bases between them. This CDR3 has 14 amino acids. Germline V gives CDR1 SGHRS, CDR2 YFSETQ. The CDR3 bases are TGCGCCAGCAGCTTGGGGACTACGAATTCACCCCTCCACTTT. This codes for CASSLGTTNSPLHF.

The chain combines TRBV4-3 with TRBJ2-7; possibly TRBD1 for D (6 bases). In germline, CDR1 is LGHNA, CDR2 YSLEER. The CDR3 spans 15 residues. V was pared by 0 bases and J by 0 bases, with 9 bases between. This CDR3 is CASSQDQGSSYEQYF. The CDR3 DNA is TGCGCCAGCAGCCAAGATCAGGGGTCCTCCTACGAGCAGTACTTC.

This chain links TRBV4-2 with TRBJ2-3; perhaps TRBD1 as D (6 bases). The CDR3 runs to 14 residues. From germline, CDR1 is LGHNA and CDR2 YNFKEQ. Trimming removed 4 bases from V and 0 bases from J, with 8 bases in between. Here the CDR3 reads CASSRGRSTDTQYF. The CDR3 region has the DNA TGTGCCAGCAGCCGGGGGCGCAGCACAGATACGCAGTATTTT.

The chain has TRBV18 and TRBJ1-5; possible D gene TRBD1, 5 bases. The V end lost 2 bases, the J end lost 5 bases, and 19 bases lay between the germline ends. The CDR3 covers 17 residues. Germline lookup yields CDR1 KGHSH and CDR2 LQKENI. CDR3 coding DNA: TGTGCCAGCTCACCAACCCCAGCGGGGGAGGTCGATCAGCCCCAGCATTTT. Translation gives CASSPTPAGEVDQPQHF.

The rearrangement joins TRBV6-2 or TRBV6-3 to TRBJ1-1, with no clear D. CDR1 and CDR2 (germline): MNHEY, SVGEGT. Trimming pared 5 bases from V and 3 bases from J, leaving 4 bases between. This CDR3 contains 11 residues. CDR3 bases: TGTGCCAGCAGTGTAGACACTGAAGCTTTCTTT. It specifies CASSVDTEAFF.

The chain combines TRBV1 with TRBJ2-1; TRBD2 reflects the table's D call only, with no check against the DNA. TRBV1 constitutes a pseudogene. The CDR3 has 17 residues. CDR3 residues: CTSSQDFGGGPYNEQFF. CDR3 nucleotides: TGCACCAGCAGCCAAGATTTTGGGGGGGGGCCCTACAATGAGCAGTTCTTC.

The rearrangement uses TRBV7-9 and TRBJ2-1; TRBD2 matches 8 bases. The J segment lost 9 bases and the V segment lost 5 bases, leaving 15 bases of the junction unmatched. CDR1 and CDR2 (germline): SEHNR, FQNEAQ (reference sequence). The CDR3 is made up of 16 amino acids. Written as DNA, the CDR3 is TGTGCCAGCAGCCCCAATCCGGAGCGGGGGAGGGGTGAGCAGTTCTTC. This gives the protein CASSPNPERGRGEQFF.

Here the CDR3 reads CASSLSGESPLHF. Here the CDR3 DNA reads TGCGCCAGCAGCTTGTCAGGGGAATCACCCCTCCACTTT. The chain has TRBV5-1 and TRBJ1-6; TRBD1 is a possible D gene (6 bases). Trimming removed 1 base at V and 10 bases at J, with 9 bases between. The CDR3 has 13 residues. From germline, CDR1 is SGHRS and CDR2 YFSETQ.

The chain is built from TRBV5-6 and TRBJ2-3, with 13 bases that match TRBD2. Germline V gene data show CDR1 as SGHDT and CDR2 as YYEEEE. CDR3 size: 17 residues. With 4 bases clipped from V and 2 bases from J, the junction kept 7 bases outside the gene matches. CDR3 region: CASSGEGLAGITDTQYF. CDR3 DNA: TGTGCCAGCAGCGGGGAGGGACTAGCGGGGATCACAGATACGCAGTATTTT.

V usage is TRBV11-2 and J usage is TRBJ2-1; 12 bases align to TRBD2. Germline trimming cut 0 bases from V and 8 bases from J; bases unmatched to any gene: 8. Germline values: CDR1 SGHAT, CDR2 FQNNGV. CDR3 length equals 17 residues. The chain's CDR3 is CASSLEALAGGYDEQFF. In DNA, the CDR3 is TGTGCCAGCAGCTTAGAGGCGCTAGCGGGGGGGTACGATGAGCAGTTCTTC.